A single sample is the source of the 5 T cell receptor beta chains below, sequenced in a study of T cells in tuberculosis. Profiling relied on immunoSEQ multiplex PCR, and the TCRdb table lists in-frame clones only, not all of them. This table holds roughly 33,000 clones, approximately 90% found once. Material for sequencing was PBMCs. Source of these receptors: a donor under 30 with latent tuberculosis or without tuberculosis infection.

The gene calls are TRBV18 and TRBJ1-2; D is uncertain. The CDR3 spans 14 residues. The germline CDR1 and CDR2 sequences are KGHSH and LQKENI. V lost 1 base, J lost 2 bases, and 8 bases lay in between. In nucleotides, the CDR3 is TGTGCCAGCTCACCACGGGCAGACAACTATGGCTACACCTTC. The encoded protein is CASSPRADNYGYTF.

The gene calls are TRBV5-6 and TRBJ2-2; 10 nucleotides match TRBD1. V gave up 4 bases and J gave up 5 bases; unmatched junction bases: 11. Germline V gene lookup returns CDR1 SGHDT and CDR2 YYEEEE. CDR3 size: 17 residues. The CDR3 is CASSLVPGQGLTGELFF. The CDR3 coding sequence is TGTGCCAGCAGCCTCGTCCCGGGACAGGGGTTGACCGGGGAGCTGTTTTTT.

The rearrangement links TRBV11-2 to TRBJ2-7, with 9 nucleotides matching TRBD1. Germline loops: CDR1 SGHAT, CDR2 FQNNGV. CDR3 length equals 16 residues. Trimming removed 1 base from V and 2 bases from J; junction bases left unmatched: 6. The CDR3 sequence is CASSLAGTGIAYEQYF. CDR3 in DNA: TGTGCCAGCAGCTTAGCGGGGACAGGGATCGCCTACGAGCAGTACTTC.

The genes are TRBV5-1 and TRBJ1-1; 11 bases agree with TRBD1. The CDR3 consists of 16 residues. J was trimmed by 8 bases and V by 5 bases; bases with no gene match: 14. The germline V gene encodes CDR1 SGHRS and CDR2 YFSETQ. CDR3 sequence reads: CASSRGTGGDGLEAFF. DNA for the CDR3: TGCGCCAGCAGTCGCGGGACAGGGGGTGACGGCCTAGAAGCTTTCTTT.

The chain has TRBV9 and TRBJ2-1; 8 bases agree with TRBD2. The CDR3 spans 14 residues. With 2 bases clipped from V and 7 bases from J, the junction kept 5 bases outside the gene matches. Germline CDR1 is SGDLS and CDR2 is YYNGEE. CDR3 region: CASSVAGGLNEQFF. CDR3 coding DNA: TGTGCCAGCAGCGTGGCGGGAGGCTTGAATGAGCAGTTCTTC.